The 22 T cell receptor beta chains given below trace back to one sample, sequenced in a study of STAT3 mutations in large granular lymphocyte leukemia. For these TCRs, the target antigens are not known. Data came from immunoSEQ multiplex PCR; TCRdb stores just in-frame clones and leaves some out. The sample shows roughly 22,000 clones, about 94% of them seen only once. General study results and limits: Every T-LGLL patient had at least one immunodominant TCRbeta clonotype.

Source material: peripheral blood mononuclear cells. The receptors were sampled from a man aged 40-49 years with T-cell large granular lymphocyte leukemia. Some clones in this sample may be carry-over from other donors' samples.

The CDR3 is CASSLDGGVTGELFF. As DNA, the CDR3 is TGTGCCAGCAGCTTAGACGGGGGGGTCACCGGGGAGCTGTTTTTT. This rearrangement joins TRBV7-8 to TRBJ2-2, with TRBD2 identical over 8 bases. CDR1 SGHVS and CDR2 FQNEAQ come from the germline V gene. The CDR3 covers 15 residues. J lost 4 bases, V lost 1 base, and 2 bases had no gene match.

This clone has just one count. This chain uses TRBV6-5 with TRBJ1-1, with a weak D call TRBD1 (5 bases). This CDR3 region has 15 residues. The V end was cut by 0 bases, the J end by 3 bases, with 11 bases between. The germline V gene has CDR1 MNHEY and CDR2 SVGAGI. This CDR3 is CASSYSSGGDTEAFF. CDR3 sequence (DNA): TGTGCCAGCAGTTACTCATCGGGGGGGGACACTGAAGCTTTCTTT.

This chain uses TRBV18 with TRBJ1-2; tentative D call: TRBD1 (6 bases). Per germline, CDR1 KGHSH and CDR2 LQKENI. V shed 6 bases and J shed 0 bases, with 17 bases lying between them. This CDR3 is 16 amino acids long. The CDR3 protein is CASSQAGQISNYGYTF. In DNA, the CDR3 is TGTGCCAGCTCCCAAGCCGGACAGATCTCTAACTATGGCTACACCTTC.

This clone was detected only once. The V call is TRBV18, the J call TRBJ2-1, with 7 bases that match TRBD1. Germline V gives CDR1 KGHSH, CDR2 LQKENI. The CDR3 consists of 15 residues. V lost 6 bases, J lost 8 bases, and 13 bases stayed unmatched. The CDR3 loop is CASSTPGQDRHEQFF. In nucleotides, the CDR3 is TGTGCCAGCTCGACTCCTGGACAGGATCGACATGAGCAGTTCTTC.

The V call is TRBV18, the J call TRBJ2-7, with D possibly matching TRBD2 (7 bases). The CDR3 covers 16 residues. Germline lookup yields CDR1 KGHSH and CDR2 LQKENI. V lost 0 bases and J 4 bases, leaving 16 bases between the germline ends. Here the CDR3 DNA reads TGTGCCAGCTCACCACCGGAGGCAGGGAGGGGGTACGAGCAGTACTTC. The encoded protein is CASSPPEAGRGYEQYF.

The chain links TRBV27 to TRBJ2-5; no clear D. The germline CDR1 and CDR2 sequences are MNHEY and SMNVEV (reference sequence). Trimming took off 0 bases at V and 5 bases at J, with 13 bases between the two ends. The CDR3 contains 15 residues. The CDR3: CASSLSNPKVETQYF. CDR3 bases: TGTGCCAGCAGTTTATCCAATCCTAAGGTTGAGACCCAGTACTTC.

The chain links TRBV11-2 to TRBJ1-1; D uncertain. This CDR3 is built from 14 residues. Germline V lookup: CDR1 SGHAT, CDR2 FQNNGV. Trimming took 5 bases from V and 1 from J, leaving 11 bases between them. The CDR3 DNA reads TGTGCCAGCAGCCCCAAGGGCGGGAACACTGAAGCTTTCTTT. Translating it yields CASSPKGGNTEAFF.

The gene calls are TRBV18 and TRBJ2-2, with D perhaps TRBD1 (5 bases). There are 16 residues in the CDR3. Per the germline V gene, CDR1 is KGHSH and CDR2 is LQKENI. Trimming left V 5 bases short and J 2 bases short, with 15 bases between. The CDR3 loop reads CASSSSQVANTGELFF. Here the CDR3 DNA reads TGTGCCAGCTCATCTTCACAGGTAGCAAACACCGGGGAGCTGTTTTTT. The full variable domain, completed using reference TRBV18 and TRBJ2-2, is NAGVMQNPRHLVRRRGQEARLRCSPMKGHSHVYWYRQLPEEGLKFMVYLQKENIIDESGMPKERFSAEFPKEGPSILRIQQVVRGDSAAYFCASSSSQVANTGELFFGEGSRLTVL.

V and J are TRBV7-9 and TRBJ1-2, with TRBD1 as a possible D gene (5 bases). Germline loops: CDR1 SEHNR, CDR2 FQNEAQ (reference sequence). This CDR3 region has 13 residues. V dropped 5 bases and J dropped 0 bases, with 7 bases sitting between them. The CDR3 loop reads CASSPGANYGYTF. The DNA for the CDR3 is TGTGCCAGCAGCCCGGGGGCTAACTATGGCTACACCTTC.

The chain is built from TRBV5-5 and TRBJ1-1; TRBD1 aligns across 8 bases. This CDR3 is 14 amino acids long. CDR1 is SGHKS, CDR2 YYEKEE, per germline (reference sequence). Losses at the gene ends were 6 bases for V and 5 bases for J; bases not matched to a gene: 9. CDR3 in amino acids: CASNLRTGITEAFF. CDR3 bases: TGTGCCAGCAATTTGCGGACAGGGATTACTGAAGCTTTCTTT.

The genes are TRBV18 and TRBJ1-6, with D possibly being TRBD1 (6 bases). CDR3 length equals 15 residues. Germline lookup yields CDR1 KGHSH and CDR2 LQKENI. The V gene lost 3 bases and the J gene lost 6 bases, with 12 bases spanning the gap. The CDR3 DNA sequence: TGTGCCAGCTCACCTTTACAGGGTGCTAATTCACCCCTCCACTTT. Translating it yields CASSPLQGANSPLHF.

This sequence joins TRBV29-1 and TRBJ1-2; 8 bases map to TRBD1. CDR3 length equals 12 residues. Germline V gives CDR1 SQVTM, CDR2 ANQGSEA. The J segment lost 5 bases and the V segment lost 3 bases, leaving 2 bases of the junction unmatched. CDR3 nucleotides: TGCAGCGTTGAGGACAGGGAGTATGGCTACACCTTC. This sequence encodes CSVEDREYGYTF.

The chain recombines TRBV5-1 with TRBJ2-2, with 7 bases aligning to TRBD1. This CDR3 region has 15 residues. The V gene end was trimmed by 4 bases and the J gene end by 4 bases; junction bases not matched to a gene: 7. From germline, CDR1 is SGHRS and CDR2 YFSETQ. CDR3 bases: TGCGCCAGCAGCCCTGGACAGGCAGGCACCGGGGAGCTGTTTTTT. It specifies CASSPGQAGTGELFF.

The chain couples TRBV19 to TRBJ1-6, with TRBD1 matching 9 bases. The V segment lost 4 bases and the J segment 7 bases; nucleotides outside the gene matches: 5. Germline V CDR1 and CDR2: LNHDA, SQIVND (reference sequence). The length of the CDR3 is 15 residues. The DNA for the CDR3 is TGTGCCAGTAGTAACCTACAGGGGGCCAATTCACCCCTCCACTTT. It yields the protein CASSNLQGANSPLHF.

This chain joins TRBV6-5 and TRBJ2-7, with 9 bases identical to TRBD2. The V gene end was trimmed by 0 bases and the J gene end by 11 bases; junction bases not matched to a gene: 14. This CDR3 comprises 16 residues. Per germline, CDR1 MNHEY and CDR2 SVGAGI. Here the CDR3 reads CASSYSLAGPEREKYF. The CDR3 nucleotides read TGTGCCAGCAGTTACTCCCTAGCGGGGCCCGAACGGGAGAAGTACTTC.

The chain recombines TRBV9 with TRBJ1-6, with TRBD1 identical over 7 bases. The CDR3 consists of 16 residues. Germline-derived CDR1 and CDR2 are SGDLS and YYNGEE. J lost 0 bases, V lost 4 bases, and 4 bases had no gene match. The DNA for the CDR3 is TGTGCCAGCAGCCCACAGGGGAGCTCCTATAATTCACCCCTCCACTTT. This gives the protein CASSPQGSSYNSPLHF. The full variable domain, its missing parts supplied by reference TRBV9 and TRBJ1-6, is DSGVTQTPKHLITATGQRVTLRCSPRSGDLSVYWYQQSLDQGLQFLIQYYNGEERAKGNILERFSAQQFPDLHSELNLSSLELGDSALYFCASSPQGSSYNSPLHFGNGTRLTVT.

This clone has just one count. The CDR3 sequence is CAWSAGTGRGEQYF. The CDR3 coding sequence is TGTGCCTGGAGTGCCGGGACCGGGCGAGGCGAGCAGTACTTC. The chain has TRBV30 and TRBJ2-7; D may be TRBD1 or TRBD2 (5 bases each). This CDR3 spans 14 amino acids. Between the trimmed V and J ends, which lost 1 base and 6 bases, there was a span of 16 bases. Germline values: CDR1 GTSNPN, CDR2 SVGIG (reference sequence).

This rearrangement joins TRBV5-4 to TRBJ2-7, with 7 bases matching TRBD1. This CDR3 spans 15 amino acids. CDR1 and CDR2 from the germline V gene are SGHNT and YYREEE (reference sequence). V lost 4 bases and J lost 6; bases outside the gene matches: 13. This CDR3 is CASSREGAFNFEQYF. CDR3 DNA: TGTGCCAGCAGCCGCGAGGGGGCGTTCAATTTCGAGCAGTACTTC.

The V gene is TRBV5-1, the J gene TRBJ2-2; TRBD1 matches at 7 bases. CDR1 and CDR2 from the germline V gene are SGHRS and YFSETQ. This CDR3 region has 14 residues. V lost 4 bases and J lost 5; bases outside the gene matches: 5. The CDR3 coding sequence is TGCGCCAGCAGCCCGTTACAGGGGACCGGGGAGCTGTTTTTT. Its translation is CASSPLQGTGELFF. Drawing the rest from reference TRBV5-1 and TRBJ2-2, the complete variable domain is KAGVTQTPRYLIKTRGQQVTLSCSPISGHRSVSWYQQTPGQGLQFLFEYFSETQRNKGNFPGRFSGRQFSNSRSEMNVSTLELGDSALYLCASSPLQGTGELFFGEGSRLTVL.

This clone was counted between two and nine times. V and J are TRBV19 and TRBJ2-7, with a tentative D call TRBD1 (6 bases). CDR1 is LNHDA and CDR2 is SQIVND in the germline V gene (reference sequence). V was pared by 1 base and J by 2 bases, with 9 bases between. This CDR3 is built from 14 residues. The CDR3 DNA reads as TGTGCCAGTAGTATAGGGCAGGGGACCTACGAGCAGTACTTC. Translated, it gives CASSIGQGTYEQYF.

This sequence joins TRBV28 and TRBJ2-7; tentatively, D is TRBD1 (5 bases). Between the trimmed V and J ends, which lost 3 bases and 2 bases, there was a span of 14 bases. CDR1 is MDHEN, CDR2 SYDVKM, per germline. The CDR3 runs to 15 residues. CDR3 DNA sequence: TGTGCCAGCAGTTTGTCTGCAGGGCCAACCTACGAGCAGTACTTC. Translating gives CASSLSAGPTYEQYF.

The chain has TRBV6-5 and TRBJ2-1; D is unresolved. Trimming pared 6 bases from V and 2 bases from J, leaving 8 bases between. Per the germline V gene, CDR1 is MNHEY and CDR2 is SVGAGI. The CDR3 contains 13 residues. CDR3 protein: CASRPRAYNEQFF. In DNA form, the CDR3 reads TGTGCCAGCAGACCCCGGGCCTACAATGAGCAGTTCTTC.